A selection of T cell receptor beta chains follows, all from one sample in a study of T cells after yellow fever vaccination. TCRdb recomputed calls from the 5' RACE reads with MiXCR, one row per CDR3 protein. Of more than 450,000 distinct CDR3 sequences in the sample, 21% were seen once. This specimen consisted of PBMCs, obtained less than 25 days after the first yellow fever vaccination. Source of these receptors: a man aged 18 to 35 who received the YFV17D yellow fever vaccine. Both conserved end residues are part of each CDR3. D genes are given only for firm matches. Size is stated for part of the rows, as once, few or many counts, or as a class when the clone is expanded.

few | . | TRBJ1-4 | TRBV15 | TGTGCCACCAGCAGAGATGGGGCAGTAGGGAAACTGTTTTTT | CATSRDGAVGKLFF
few | . | TRBJ2-7 | TRBV10-3 | TGTGCCATCAGTGACCTGGACGGTTCCTACGAGCAGTACTTC | CAISDLDGSYEQYF
. | . | TRBJ1-1 | TRBV28 | TGTGCCAGCAGTTTATCGCCGATGAACACTGAAGCTTTCTTT | CASSLSPMNTEAFF
few | . | TRBJ1-5 | TRBV10-3 | TGTGCCACCGGGCCAGAATCTAGCAATCAGCCCCAGCATTTT | CATGPESSNQPQHF
few | . | TRBJ1-1 | TRBV7-2 | TGTGCCAGCAGCTTAGTCCGCAGCCCGAACACTGAAGCTTTCTTT | CASSLVRSPNTEAFF
few | . | TRBJ2-1 | TRBV18 | TGTGCCAGCTCACCGCAAAGGGGGGGTCACTTGGAGCAGTTCTTC | CASSPQRGGHLEQFF
. | . | TRBJ2-1 | TRBV6-5 | TGTGCCAGCAGTTACGGTCCGGGGTCTGGCAATGAGCAGTTCTTC | CASSYGPGSGNEQFF
. | TRBD1 | TRBJ2-7 | TRBV7-2 | TGTGCCAGCAGCTTGAGGGGGGGACAGGGTGCCTACGAGCAGTACTTC | CASSLRGGQGAYEQYF
few | . | TRBJ2-1 | TRBV29-1 | TGCAGCGTTGTAGGGGGGGGTGAGCAGTTCTTC | CSVVGGGEQFF
many | TRBD2 | TRBJ2-2 | TRBV6-4 | TGTGCCAGCAGTGAGCGGGGGGACACCGGGGAGCTGTTTTTT | CASSERGDTGELFF
few | . | TRBJ2-5 | TRBV24-1 | TGTGCCACCAGTGACTCAAGGGGAGGAGAGACCCAGTACTTC | CATSDSRGGETQYF
few | . | TRBJ2-1 | TRBV5-6 | TGTGCCAGCAGCTTGATCGGCCCCATGAATGAGCAGTTCTTC | CASSLIGPMNEQFF
. | TRBD2 | TRBJ2-1 | TRBV7-2 | TGTGCCAGCAGTTATTACACCGGGACTAGCAATGAGCAGTTCTTC | CASSYYTGTSNEQFF
. | TRBD1 | TRBJ1-2 | TRBV5-6 | TGTGCCAGCAGGTCGGGGACAGGGGACTATGGCTACACCTTC | CASRSGTGDYGYTF
. | TRBD2 | TRBJ2-1 | TRBV14 | TGTGCCAGCAGCCAAGATCTTCCGGACAGGCCTAGCGGGGGGCCTTACAATGAGCAGTTCTTC | CASSQDLPDRPSGGPYNEQFF
. | . | TRBJ2-5 | TRBV25-1 | TGTGCCAGCAGTGACCCCACAGGGTCCGAGACCCAGTACTTC | CASSDPTGSETQYF
. | . | TRBJ2-3 | TRBV7-3 | TGTGCCAGCAGCCCCGGGCGGACAGCAGATACGCAGTATTTT | CASSPGRTADTQYF
few | TRBD2 | TRBJ2-4 | TRBV7-2 | TGTGCCAGCAGCCCCATACGGAGCGGGGGGGTTAAAAACATTCAGTACTTC | CASSPIRSGGVKNIQYF
. | . | TRBJ1-3 | TRBV7-8 | TGTGCCAGCAGCTTATTAGTGACTGTAGGAAACACCATATATTTT | CASSLLVTVGNTIYF
. | TRBD2 | TRBJ2-1 | TRBV27 | TGTGCCAGCAGTTCGCTGCTTAAGACTAGCGGGGGCCCAGAAGTAATATACAATGAGCAGTTCTTC | CASSSLLKTSGGPEVIYNEQFF
few | . | TRBJ2-1 | TRBV7-9 | TGTGCCAGCAGCTTTAATCCAGGTACGCAGTTCTTC | CASSFNPGTQFF
. | TRBD2 | TRBJ2-6 | TRBV4-1 | TGCGCCAGCAGCCACCGCAAAACTAGCGGGGGTCCACCGGCGCGGGGGGCCAACGTCCTGACTTTC | CASSHRKTSGGPPARGANVLTF
few | . | TRBJ1-6 | TRBV12-3/TRBV12-4 | TGTGCCAGCAGTTGGGTGACAAAAAATTCACCCCTCCACTTT | CASSWVTKNSPLHF
. | TRBD2 | TRBJ2-1 | TRBV28 | TGTGCCAGCTTTTCCCCACCGGGTAGCGGGGAGTACAATGAGCAGTTCTTC | CASFSPPGSGEYNEQFF
few | . | TRBJ1-2 | TRBV7-2 | TGTGCCAGCAGCTTAGTAGGCGGGACGATCACCTTC | CASSLVGGTITF
. | . | TRBJ2-5 | TRBV5-1 | TGCGCCAGCAGCTTGGGATTGGCCACCCAAGAGACCCAGTACTTC | CASSLGLATQETQYF
few | . | TRBJ1-1 | TRBV5-1 | TGCGCCAGCAGCTTGGGGCCTTTAGCTAACACTGAAGCTTTCTTT | CASSLGPLANTEAFF
. | . | TRBJ2-5 | TRBV6-5 | TGTGCCAGCAGTTACGCTAGCCCTCAAGAGACCCAGTACTTC | CASSYASPQETQYF
. | TRBD2 | TRBJ2-3 | TRBV7-8 | TGTGCCAGCAGCCCACCGGGGGGTAGCGGGGGGGCCCCAGATACGCAGTATTTT | CASSPPGGSGGAPDTQYF
few | . | TRBJ1-1 | TRBV20-1 | TGCAGTGCTAGAGAGCCCCGGGCAGCCTGGTCCGGAGCTTTCTTT | CSAREPRAAWSGAFF
few | . | TRBJ2-4 | TRBV5-6 | TGTGCCAGCAGCTTGGAGCCGGGTGTCAAAAACATTCAGTACTTC | CASSLEPGVKNIQYF
. | TRBD2 | TRBJ2-7 | TRBV20-1 | TGCAGTGCTAGCCCCAGCGGGGAGGCTGGAGAGCAGTACTTC | CSASPSGEAGEQYF
. | . | TRBJ1-3 | TRBV11-2 | TGTGCCAGCAGCTTAGGAACACCTTTTCACCGGACTGGAAACACCATATATTTT | CASSLGTPFHRTGNTIYF
. | . | TRBJ2-7 | TRBV20-1 | TGCAGTGCGACAAACACAGGTTACTACGAGCAGTACTTC | CSATNTGYYEQYF
few | TRBD1 | TRBJ2-1 | TRBV7-9 | TGTGCCAGCAGCTCCGAAATCGACAGGGGAAAATTCTTC | CASSSEIDRGKFF
. | TRBD1 | TRBJ1-5 | TRBV7-2 | TGTGCCAGCAGTTCACTGCAGGGGGGTAGCAATCAGCCCCAGCATTTT | CASSSLQGGSNQPQHF
many | . | TRBJ2-1 | TRBV7-9 | TGTGCCAGCAGCTTAGGTTACAATGAGCAGTTCTTC | CASSLGYNEQFF
few | . | TRBJ2-3 | TRBV11-1 | TGTGCCAGCAGCTTTTCTAGGGGAAATCCAGATACGCAGTATTTT | CASSFSRGNPDTQYF
. | . | TRBJ2-1 | TRBV12-3/TRBV12-4 | TGTGCCAGCATCCAGCAAGGGGTGGGCAATGAGCAGTTCTTC | CASIQQGVGNEQFF
. | TRBD2 | TRBJ2-5 | TRBV20-1 | TGCAGTGGGAGGGGACTAGCGGGGGCGGGGGAGACCCAGTACTTC | CSGRGLAGAGETQYF
. | . | TRBJ2-4 | TRBV5-1 | TGCGCCAGCAGCTTGGTAGGGACGCGGGCCGTATTTGGGGACATTCAGTACTTC | CASSLVGTRAVFGDIQYF
. | . | TRBJ2-7 | TRBV7-2 | TGTGCCAGCAGCTTAAAAGCGTCCTCCTACGAGCAGTACTTC | CASSLKASSYEQYF
. | TRBD1 | TRBJ1-6 | TRBV27 | TGTGCCAGCAGTCCAAAAGGGGGACAGCAGGTTTTCCCCCTCCACTTT | CASSPKGGQQVFPLHF
few | . | TRBJ2-6 | TRBV21-1 | TGTGCCAGCAGCAAAGTCTACAGGGCTGGGGCCAACGTCCTGACTTTC | CASSKVYRAGANVLTF